Detailed here is one T cell receptor beta chain. Its cognate antigen is unknown. The CDR3 consists of 15 residues. CDR1 and CDR2 from the germline V gene are SGHVS and FQNEAQ. V was shortened by 1 base and J by 1 base, with 10 bases between the two germline ends. In TCRdb, the reads were re-called with MiXCR into one record per CDR3 protein. This table has approximately 730,000 distinct CDR3 sequences, 25% to 30% appearing once. This specimen comes from a study of T cell repertoires in cytomegalovirus infection. Study details: Well-studied HLA-B-restricted epitopes and recently identified HLA-C-restricted epitopes of CMV were both used in the study. Public signatures in TCR beta pointed to CMV infection and matching HLA type.

General observations from the study: The cumulative frequency of public TCR beta families distinguished individuals who carried CMV together with the relevant HLA. CMV-specific TCR beta clonotypes restricted by HLA-C dominated the ex vivo response.

The clonotype was recovered from a human donor in good health (CMV status not recorded). Some clones in this sample may be carry-over from other donors' samples. The chain uses TRBV7-8 and TRBJ2-5; no definite D call. Material: cultured CD8+ T cells from PBMCs, obtained from culture after CMV antigen stimulation. The CDR3 sequence: CASSLEGYLQETQYF. For the CDR3, the DNA is TGTGCCAGCAGCTTAGAAGGCTATCTCCAAGAGACCCAGTACTTC.